The clone carrying this TCR beta chain was picked up a small number of times. Antigen unknown. CDR1 is MDHEN and CDR2 is SYDVKM in the germline V gene. The CDR3 contains 15 residues. The trim removed 6 bases at V and 5 bases at J, leaving 9 bases unmatched. The data belong to a study of T-cell reconstitution after alpha-beta-depleted transplantation in children. Overall study results and limits: Newly made T cells mostly supplied T-cell counts and diversity one year after transplant. There were reportedly several hundred expanded graft clones from which alpha-beta T cells came about two months after transplant. After transplant, high TCRbeta diversity at day 60 in some patients arose from surviving recipient T cells and thymic progenitors.

Unique molecular identifiers were used in preparing the TCRbeta library. MiXCR, applied by TCRdb to the PCR reads, yields one record per CDR3 protein. The sample records hundreds of thousands of distinct CDR3 sequences, around 16% being singletons. Here the sequenced sample was PBMCs, mostly from graft donor cells, taken 360 days after TCRalphabeta/CD19-depleted stem cell transplant. This chain links TRBV28 with TRBJ2-1; TRBD1 matches at 8 bases. The sequence derives from a male patient between 2 and 10 years old who had a stem cell transplant for acute lymphoblastic leukemia, so the T cells may come from the graft donor. CDR3 loop: CASSSQGASHNEQFF. CDR3 bases: TGTGCCAGCAGCTCCCAGGGGGCGAGTCACAATGAGCAGTTCTTC.